This T cell receptor beta chain derives from a study of T-cell reconstitution after alpha-beta-depleted transplantation in children. V was pared by 2 bases and J by 2 bases, with 7 bases between. The CDR3 is 14 residues long. Germline V CDR1 and CDR2: MNHEY, SMNVEV (reference sequence). This clonotype was seen many times. Using unique molecular identifiers, the investigators prepared the TCRbeta library. TCRdb ran MiXCR on the PCR reads and lists one entry per CDR3 protein. In the table there are about 460,000 distinct CDR3 sequences, around 12% of which are singletons. The source material was PBMCs from the stem cell graft donor, sampled from the stem cell graft. The chain couples TRBV27 to TRBJ1-5; D is unresolved. This sequence was found in a human donor who donated a stem cell graft to a child with combined immunodeficiency. The DNA for the CDR3 is TGTGCCAGCAGTTTAGGGCGCCGCAATCAGCCCCAGCATTTT. The encoded protein is CASSLGRRNQPQHF.